This paragraph reports one T cell receptor beta chain. Its antigen is unknown. This specimen belongs to a study of shared clonotypes between healthy human individuals. Study information: Donors consisted of two women and a few men between 18 and 49.

Germline CDR1 SNHLY, CDR2 FYNNEI. Trimming shortened V by 6 bases and J by 0 bases, and 11 bases separated the two germline ends. The CDR3 spans 14 residues. Study-wide findings and caveats: Clonotypes not shared had lower generation probabilities than those common to all four donors. Sequencing of the sorted subsets was shown by rarefaction to be incomplete despite large depth.

Sequenced by immunoSEQ multiplex PCR; TCRdb stores in-frame clones only, minus some. The repertoire holds some 1 million clones, with approximately 70% as singletons. This sequence originates from a man aged 18-30 years in good health. The sample was memory CD4+ T cells sorted from blood. Sample subset: CD45RA-negative fraction. The chain couples TRBV2 to TRBJ1-1; D perhaps matches TRBD1 (6 bases). The CDR3 here is CASSVGQMNTEAFF. CDR3 nucleotide sequence: TGTGCCAGCAGCGTCGGACAGATGAACACTGAAGCTTTCTTT.